The subject of this entry is one T cell receptor beta chain. This sample is drawn from a study of blood T cell repertoires in COVID-19. About the study: COVID-19 samples from acute and convalescent phases originated in the United States, Italy and Spain. PBMCs, B-cell-depleted T cells, or T cells were the source of the cDNA or gDNA that made up the material.

Germline V gene sequence: CDR1 SQVTM, CDR2 ANQGSEA. The CDR3 contains 13 residues. V was clipped by 6 bases and J by 5 bases, with 14 bases between them. Authors' analysis steps: Amplification with reference gene primers provided the estimates of nucleated cell counts. Profiled with immunoSEQ multiplex PCR; TCRdb holds only in-frame clones, not every one. That table gives V, J and clone size, and the DNA gave D and trimming. The sample yields approximately 46,000 clones, 65% to 90% seen once. V gene TRBV29-1 combines with J gene TRBJ2-1; tentatively, D is TRBD2 (5 bases). This TCR was recovered from a human donor in a cohort sampled during active COVID-19. The sequencing input was peripheral blood. Written as DNA, the CDR3 is TGCAGCGTCTCAAAGACGGGGAACAATGAGCAGTTCTTC. Encoded protein: CSVSKTGNNEQFF.